Listed here is a single T cell receptor beta chain. Per the germline V gene, CDR1 is SGHDT and CDR2 is YYEEEE. V lost 4 bases and J lost 3, with 10 bases in between. This CDR3 has 14 residues. Profiling relied on immunoSEQ multiplex PCR, and the TCRdb table lists in-frame clones only, not all of them. Of about 75,000 clones in the sample, about 88% were seen once. These data originate in a study of OX40 agonist ivuxolimab in advanced cancers. This TCR came from an adult with an advanced solid tumor such as melanoma, head and neck, liver or kidney cancer. V usage is TRBV5-6 and J usage is TRBJ1-4; D is uncertain. Specimen: CD4+ or CD8+ T cells sorted from blood, collected in a trial of the OX40 agonist ivuxolimab. The chain's CDR3 is CASSEVPANEKLFF. The CDR3 DNA is TGTGCCAGCAGCGAAGTTCCGGCTAATGAAAAACTGTTTTTT.